The T cell receptor beta chain under discussion was sequenced for a study of T cell responses to AZD1222 COVID-19 vaccine. The V gene end was trimmed by 1 base and the J gene end by 2 bases; junction bases not matched to a gene: 5. Germline loops: CDR1 MGHRA, CDR2 YSYEKL. The CDR3 totals 16 residues. Measured with immunoSEQ multiplex PCR; TCRdb has only the in-frame clones, and not every one. This table has 150,000 to 180,000 clones, approximately 87% appearing once. The gene calls are TRBV4-1 and TRBJ2-3; 8 bases align to TRBD1. Specimen: peripheral blood, collected 28 days after the second AZD1222 dose. The receptor comes from an adult who received the AZD1222 COVID-19 vaccine. In nucleotides, the CDR3 is TGCGCCAGCAGCCAAGTGACAGGGGTTAACACAGATACGCAGTATTTT. This gives the protein CASSQVTGVNTDTQYF.